This T cell receptor beta chain stems from a study of T cells after posttransplantation cyclophosphamide. Findings and limits, study-wide: Recipient CMV seropositivity and CMV reactivation strongly tracked TRB clonality. Blood and skin or GI T cell repertoires showed limited TRB overlap. Later blood repertoires were often dominated by clones from the donor CD8+ memory compartment.

Sequencing was performed with immunoSEQ multiplex PCR; in TCRdb, only in-frame clones are kept and a portion is missing. The profile covers 7,000 to 10,000 clones, with over 65% appearing a single time and roughly 25% taken by the ten largest. Comments on this clone: Antigen: not known.

A marrow graft followed busulfan-fludarabine conditioning, with cyclophosphamide on days +3 and +4. Trimming pared 2 bases from V and 0 bases from J, leaving 11 bases between. Germline V lookup: CDR1 SGHAT, CDR2 FQNNGV. The length of the CDR3 is 17 residues. This sequence was found in a female patient in her forties who received an allogeneic stem cell transplant from an unrelated donor, was CMV-positive, and had no GVHD. A share of the T cells may be of graft donor origin. The sequenced sample was PBMCs, obtained after allogeneic stem cell transplant with posttransplant cyclophosphamide. The chain couples TRBV11-2 to TRBJ1-6; possible D gene TRBD1, 6 bases. The CDR3 DNA is TGTGCCAGCAGCTTATTTGACAGGAGCTCCTATAATTCACCCCTCCACTTT. Translation gives CASSLFDRSSYNSPLHF. The variable domain in full, with the rest retrieved from reference TRBV11-2 and TRBJ1-6, is EAGVAQSPRYKIIEKRQSVAFWCNPISGHATLYWYQQILGQGPKLLIQFQNNGVVDDSQLPKDRFSAERLKGVDSTLKIQPAKLEDSAVYLCASSLFDRSSYNSPLHFGNGTRLTVT.